This T cell receptor beta chain was profiled in a study of blood T cell repertoires in COVID-19. Profiled with immunoSEQ multiplex PCR; TCRdb holds only in-frame clones, not every one. This sample has about 220,000 clones; around 86% occur once, and the top ten carry less than 4.5%. This CDR3 contains 16 residues. V lost 9 bases to trimming and J lost 1 base; unmatched junction nucleotides: 7. CDR1 is LNHDA and CDR2 is SQIVND in the germline V gene (reference sequence). This chain links TRBV19 with TRBJ2-6; TRBD1 matches at 9 bases. The sequencing sample was made of PBMCs or T cells enriched from blood (not recorded which). The source of this sequence is a woman aged 40 to 50 with acute COVID-19. CDR3 in DNA: TGTGCCAGCTCGTCGGGACAGGGATCTGGGGCCAACGTCCTGACTTTC. Protein sequence: CASSSGQGSGANVLTF.